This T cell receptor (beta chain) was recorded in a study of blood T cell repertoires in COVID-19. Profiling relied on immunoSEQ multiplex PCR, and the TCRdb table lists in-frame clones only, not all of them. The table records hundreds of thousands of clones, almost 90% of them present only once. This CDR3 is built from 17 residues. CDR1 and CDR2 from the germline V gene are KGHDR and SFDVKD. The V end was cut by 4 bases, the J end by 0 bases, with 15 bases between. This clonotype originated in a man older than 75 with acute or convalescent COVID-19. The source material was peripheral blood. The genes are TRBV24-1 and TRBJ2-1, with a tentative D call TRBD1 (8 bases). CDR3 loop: CATSEGGTGASYNEQFF. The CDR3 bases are TGTGCCACCAGTGAGGGGGGGACAGGTGCCTCCTACAATGAGCAGTTCTTC.